One and the same sample provided the 24 T cell receptor beta chains below, sequenced in a study of OX40 agonist ivuxolimab in advanced cancers. The table came from immunoSEQ multiplex PCR; TCRdb's copy has only in-frame clones and leaves some out. The repertoire consists of under 20,000 clones, with about four fifths occurring once and the leading ten covering 25% to 40%. The specimen comprised CD4+ or CD8+ T cells sorted from blood, sampled in a trial of the OX40 agonist ivuxolimab. The origin of the receptors is an adult with an advanced solid tumor such as melanoma, head and neck, liver or kidney cancer.

This chain uses TRBV11-2 with TRBJ1-1; D gene ambiguous. The V end was cut by 3 bases, the J end by 6 bases, with 5 bases between. The CDR3 has 11 amino acids. CDR1 is SGHAT and CDR2 is FQNNGV in the germline V gene. CDR3 loop: CASSFSAEAFF. The CDR3 coding sequence is TGTGCCAGCAGCTTCAGCGCTGAAGCTTTCTTT.

The rearrangement links TRBV5-6 to TRBJ2-7; D is ambiguous. The CDR3 is made up of 14 amino acids. With 0 bases removed from V and 1 base from J, the gap between germline ends came to 8 bases. Germline assignment: CDR1 SGHDT and CDR2 YYEEEE. CDR3 nucleotides: TGTGCCAGCAGCTTGGCCGGAGCTTCCTACGAGCAGTACTTC. It encodes CASSLAGASYEQYF.

The rearrangement uses TRBV15 and TRBJ1-5, with D unclear. V was pared by 0 bases and J by 4 bases, with 10 bases between. In germline, CDR1 is LNHNV, CDR2 YYDKDF (reference sequence). This CDR3 region has 15 residues. DNA for the CDR3: TGTGCCACCAGCAGAGATCCGGGTTCGAATCAGCCCCAGCATTTT. This encodes CATSRDPGSNQPQHF.

V is TRBV7-9 and J is TRBJ1-5; D perhaps matches TRBD1 (5 bases). Deletions cut 5 bases from V and 6 bases from J, with 17 bases between. Germline CDR1 reads SEHNR; CDR2 reads FQNEAQ (reference sequence). The CDR3 runs 15 residues. The CDR3 sequence is CASSPRGGGSQPQHF. The CDR3 nucleotides read TGTGCCAGCAGCCCCCGCGGGGGAGGCAGTCAGCCCCAGCATTTT.

V and J are TRBV1 and TRBJ2-3. TRBV1 has pseudogene status. The CDR3 is 13 amino acids. This CDR3 is CTSSHTRPDTQYF. In DNA form, the CDR3 reads TGCACCAGCAGCCACACAAGACCAGATACGCAGTATTTT.

The V and J genes are TRBV5-1 and TRBJ2-1; the match to TRBD2 covers 11 bases. The CDR3 totals 17 residues. V was clipped by 0 bases and J by 2 bases; unmatched bases: 4. Germline CDR1 SGHRS, CDR2 YFSETQ. CDR3 nucleotide sequence: TGCGCCAGCAGCTTGGAGGCTAGCGGGGGGCCCTACAATGAGCAGTTCTTC. Protein: CASSLEASGGPYNEQFF. Full variable domain (rest looked up from reference TRBV5-1 and TRBJ2-1): KAGVTQTPRYLIKTRGQQVTLSCSPISGHRSVSWYQQTPGQGLQFLFEYFSETQRNKGNFPGRFSGRQFSNSRSEMNVSTLELGDSALYLCASSLEASGGPYNEQFFGPGTRLTVL.

This clone was observed a single time. The V call is TRBV11-2, the J call TRBJ1-2; D call uncertain. Germline V CDR1 and CDR2: SGHAT, FQNNGV. V shed 5 bases and J shed 8 bases, with 24 bases lying between them. The CDR3 contains 16 residues. The CDR3 spells CASSPRPTPSPRGYTF. The CDR3 bases are TGTGCCAGCAGCCCCCGACCGACTCCCTCTCCGCGGGGCTACACCTTC.

The chain recombines TRBV9 with TRBJ1-2, with D unresolved. CDR3 size: 13 residues. Germline lookup yields CDR1 SGDLS and CDR2 YYNGEE. Deletions cut 2 bases from V and 3 bases from J, with 8 bases between. CDR3 bases: TGTGCCAGCAGCGTTCAGGAGTACTATGGCTACACCTTC. Translated, it gives CASSVQEYYGYTF.

The genes are TRBV4-1 and TRBJ2-3; D may be TRBD2 (5 bases). The CDR3 is made up of 14 amino acids. Trimming took off 1 base at V and 4 bases at J, with 9 bases between the two ends. Per the germline V gene, CDR1 is MGHRA and CDR2 is YSYEKL. DNA of the CDR3: TGCGCCAGCAGCCAAGTCCTAGCTGCAGATACGCAGTATTTT. This encodes CASSQVLAADTQYF.

The gene calls are TRBV5-6 and TRBJ1-6; 7 bases are shared with TRBD1. J lost 7 bases, V lost 4 bases, and 5 bases had no gene match. Germline V lookup: CDR1 SGHDT, CDR2 YYEEEE. CDR3 size: 14 residues. The CDR3 coding sequence is TGTGCCAGCAGCGAGGGGGCGCCGAATTCACCCCTCCACTTT. Residues: CASSEGAPNSPLHF. Filled out from reference TRBV5-6 and TRBJ1-6, the complete variable domain reads DAGVTQSPTHLIKTRGQQVTLRCSPKSGHDTVSWYQQALGQGPQFIFQYYEEEERQRGNFPDRFSGHQFPNYSSELNVNALLLGDSALYLCASSEGAPNSPLHFGNGTRLTVT.

The genes are TRBV28 and TRBJ1-5; D ambiguous. CDR1 and CDR2 from the germline V gene are MDHEN and SYDVKM. With 2 bases removed from V and 0 bases from J, the gap between germline ends came to 5 bases. This CDR3 is 14 amino acids long. The CDR3 loop reads CASSLRNSNQPQHF. CDR3 DNA: TGTGCCAGCAGTTTAAGGAATAGCAATCAGCCCCAGCATTTT.

This sequence joins TRBV27 and TRBJ1-4; no definite D call. CDR3 length: 14 residues. The V gene lost 1 base and the J gene lost 8 bases, with 11 bases spanning the gap. Germline-derived CDR1 and CDR2 are MNHEY and SMNVEV (reference sequence). The DNA of the CDR3 is TGTGCCAGCAGTTTATTTATCCGGGGAGAAAAACTGTTTTTT. It encodes CASSLFIRGEKLFF.

CDR3 DNA sequence: TGTGCCAGTAGTCCGGGGACAGGGAGGACTGAAGCTTTCTTT. Protein product: CASSPGTGRTEAFF. This chain joins TRBV19 and TRBJ1-1; the match to TRBD1 covers 9 bases. CDR3 length: 14 amino acids. After removal of 5 bases from V and 5 bases from J, the junction contained 6 bases not matched to a gene. Germline assignment: CDR1 LNHDA and CDR2 SQIVND (reference sequence).

The gene calls are TRBV19 and TRBJ1-2; 10 nucleotides align to TRBD1. V was pared by 6 bases and J by 6 bases, with 10 bases of the junction left unmatched. The CDR3 contains 15 residues. Germline assignment: CDR1 LNHDA and CDR2 SQIVND (reference sequence). CDR3: CASRNAWGQGNGYTF. CDR3 coding DNA: TGTGCCAGTAGGAATGCCTGGGGACAGGGGAATGGCTACACCTTC.

The genes are TRBV5-6 and TRBJ1-1; D remains ambiguous. The germline V and J ends were trimmed by 0 bases and 6 bases, with 6 bases remaining between them. CDR1 and CDR2 (germline): SGHDT, YYEEEE. The CDR3 is 12 amino acids. CDR3 nucleotides: TGTGCCAGCAGCTTGGGGGAAGCTGAAGCTTTCTTT. This gives the protein CASSLGEAEAFF.

This clone has only one observation. The CDR3, as DNA: TGTGCCAGCAGTCGAAAAGGGGGCTACGAGCAGTACTTC. This codes for CASSRKGGYEQYF. The chain recombines TRBV27 with TRBJ2-7; D perhaps matches TRBD1 (6 bases). Deletions cut 5 bases from V and 3 bases from J, with 11 bases between. The CDR3 runs to 13 residues. Per germline, CDR1 MNHEY and CDR2 SMNVEV (reference sequence).

The chain uses TRBV27 and TRBJ2-7, with no clear D. Trimming removed 5 bases from V and 6 bases from J, with 17 bases in between. The CDR3 has 14 amino acids. Germline V gives CDR1 MNHEY, CDR2 SMNVEV (reference sequence). The CDR3: CASSPPTEDLEQYF. In nucleotides, the CDR3 is TGTGCCAGCAGTCCTCCGACCGAAGACCTCGAGCAGTACTTC.

The chain recombines TRBV7-6 with TRBJ1-1; TRBD1 matches 9 bases. The ends lost 1 base at V and 3 bases at J; junction bases unmatched: 9. This CDR3 has 17 amino acids. The germline V gene encodes CDR1 SGHVS and CDR2 FNYEAQ. This chain's CDR3 is CASSLGGARTGDTEAFF. The CDR3, as DNA: TGTGCCAGCAGCTTAGGGGGGGCGAGGACAGGGGACACTGAAGCTTTCTTT.

The CDR3 loop reads CASSEGDGWRADTEAFF. CDR3 sequence (DNA): TGTGCCAGCAGTGAGGGGGACGGTTGGCGTGCGGACACTGAAGCTTTCTTT. The rearrangement uses TRBV25-1 and TRBJ1-1, with a weak D call TRBD1 (5 bases). The CDR3 sequence is 17 residues long. The V gene's germline CDR1 is MGHDK and CDR2 SYGVNS. Trimming took 3 bases from V and 3 from J, leaving 20 bases between them.

The V call is TRBV7-6, the J call TRBJ2-1; TRBD2 might be the D (5 bases). Germline CDR1 is SGHVS and CDR2 is FNYEAQ. The CDR3 contains 15 residues. With 6 bases removed from V and 6 bases from J, the gap between germline ends came to 18 bases. CDR3 nucleotide sequence: TGTGCCAGCAGTCCCAGCGGAAACATTCTCAATGAGCAGTTCTTC. The encoded protein is CASSPSGNILNEQFF.

Written as DNA, the CDR3 is TGTGCCAGCAGCTTATTTAGTGGATCACCCCTCCACTTT. Protein product: CASSLFSGSPLHF. The chain recombines TRBV7-3 with TRBJ1-6; D is uncertain. V lost 2 bases, J lost 10 bases, and 9 bases lay in between. Germline CDR1 and CDR2: SGHTA and FQGTGA. The CDR3 length is 13 residues.

This clone was observed once. The V gene is TRBV6-6, the J gene TRBJ1-1; D possibly corresponds to TRBD1 (6 bases). The V gene's germline CDR1 is MNHNY and CDR2 SVGAGI (reference sequence). V was shortened by 0 bases and J by 0 bases, with 11 bases between the two germline ends. CDR3 length: 16 amino acids. Here the CDR3 DNA reads TGTGCCAGCAGTTACTCCATCCGGGGGCTGAACACTGAAGCTTTCTTT. Its protein product is CASSYSIRGLNTEAFF.

The rearrangement joins TRBV5-1 to TRBJ2-5; 8 nucleotides line up with TRBD1. Gene TRBJ2-7 matches the end of the DNA better, so the J call may be wrong. Germline-derived CDR1 and CDR2 are SGHRS and YFSETQ. The CDR3 contains 15 residues. The CDR3 region has the DNA TGCGCCAGCAGCCAAGCAGGGGGCGGAACCGGCGAGCAGTACTTC. Translating it yields CASSQAGGGTGEQYF.

The chain is built from TRBV27 and TRBJ1-1, with D maybe TRBD1 (5 bases). V shed 7 bases and J shed 0 bases, with 12 bases lying between them. This CDR3 has 14 amino acids. From germline, CDR1 is MNHEY and CDR2 SMNVEV (reference sequence). CDR3: CASKRGRLNTEAFF. CDR3 DNA: TGTGCCAGCAAGAGGGGCAGGTTGAACACTGAAGCTTTCTTT.